Below, 15 T cell receptor beta chains from the same sample are listed, as sequenced in a study of blood T cell repertoires in COVID-19. The method was immunoSEQ multiplex PCR; TCRdb's version includes in-frame clones alone and lacks a portion of them. The sample holds roughly 80,000 clones, around 80% seen once. The sample comprised peripheral blood. These receptors came from a woman aged 60-70 years with acute or convalescent COVID-19.

This clone was seen only a few times. V is TRBV3-1 (or the pseudogene TRBV3-2) and J is TRBJ2-3, with 11 bases that match TRBD2. Germline CDR1 LGHDT, CDR2 YNNKEL (reference sequence). J was trimmed by 3 bases and V by 5 bases; bases with no gene match: 7. CDR3 length equals 16 residues. The CDR3 loop is CASSLNSGGGTDTQYF. The CDR3 region has the DNA TGTGCCAGCAGCTTAAATAGCGGGGGGGGGACAGATACGCAGTATTTT.

In this sample, this clone turned up a few times. This chain joins TRBV30 and TRBJ2-7; TRBD1 matches at 7 bases. Germline CDR1 reads GTSNPN; CDR2 reads SVGIG (reference sequence). V shed 2 bases, J shed 0 bases, and the junction held 1 base outside the gene matches. CDR3 length: 13 residues. The CDR3 sequence: CAWSRDSSYEQYV. The CDR3 DNA reads TGTGCCTGGAGTCGGGACAGCTCCTACGAGCAGTACGTC.

The chain carries TRBV20-1 and TRBJ1-5, with TRBD1 matching over 11 bases. With V trimmed by 3 bases and J by 0 bases, 10 bases remained unmatched. The CDR3 length is 18 residues. Germline V gene lookup returns CDR1 DFQATT and CDR2 SNEGSKA (reference sequence). This CDR3 is CSASEGQGVLVSNQPQHF. DNA for the CDR3: TGCAGTGCTAGTGAGGGACAGGGGGTGTTAGTTAGCAATCAGCCCCAGCATTTT.

The chain joins TRBV19 to TRBJ1-1, with 9 nucleotides matching TRBD1. The CDR3 is 13 amino acids. After removal of 1 base from V and 8 bases from J, the junction contained 2 bases not matched to a gene. Germline values: CDR1 LNHDA, CDR2 SQIVND (reference sequence). CDR3 sequence (DNA): TGTGCCAGTAGTATAGTCGGACAGGGGGAAGCTTTCTTT. Its translation: CASSIVGQGEAFF.

This chain links TRBV30 with TRBJ2-5; 7 bases are shared with TRBD1. The CDR3 extends over 13 amino acids. Germline lookup yields CDR1 GTSNPN and CDR2 SVGIG (reference sequence). V shed 2 bases, J shed 4 bases, and the junction held 4 bases outside the gene matches. In DNA form, the CDR3 reads TGTGCCTGGAGTCTGACAGGGAGAGAGACCCAGTACTTC. Its translation: CAWSLTGRETQYF.

This clone was counted only a few times. The chain uses TRBV7-2 and TRBJ2-5; D perhaps matches TRBD1 (6 bases). Germline V lookup: CDR1 SGHTA, CDR2 FQGNSA. V was shortened by 4 bases and J by 4 bases, with 13 bases between the two germline ends. The CDR3 totals 14 residues. As DNA, the CDR3 is TGTGCCAGCAGCTCCACAGGGAGCGGAGAGACCCAGTACTTC. Its protein product is CASSSTGSGETQYF.

This clone showed up just once. The rearrangement uses TRBV11-2 and TRBJ2-3; the D is unclear. The CDR3 consists of 14 residues. V was clipped by 0 bases and J by 8 bases, with 12 bases between them. Germline V lookup: CDR1 SGHAT, CDR2 FQNNGV. The CDR3 sequence: CASSLDRHKATQYF. The CDR3 DNA is TGTGCCAGCAGCTTAGATAGACACAAAGCTACGCAGTATTTT.

The rearrangement uses TRBV7-2 and TRBJ2-5, with D possibly matching TRBD2 (6 bases). V lost 5 bases, J lost 0 bases, and 10 bases lay in between. Germline loops: CDR1 SGHTA, CDR2 FQGNSA. This CDR3 has 14 amino acids. DNA for the CDR3: TGTGCCAGCAGCCCTGGGGGGAACCAAGAGACCCAGTACTTC. This encodes CASSPGGNQETQYF.

The CDR3 DNA reads TGTGCCAGCAGCTTAGGACAGGGAGAATGGAATGAGCAGTTCTTC. Amino acids: CASSLGQGEWNEQFF. The chain couples TRBV7-3 to TRBJ2-1; 8 positions match TRBD1. CDR1 and CDR2 from the germline V gene are SGHTA and FQGTGA. CDR3 length equals 15 residues. J gave up 7 bases and V 2 bases, and 7 bases lay outside the gene matches. The whole variable domain, filled in from reference TRBV7-3 and TRBJ2-1, reads GAGVSQTPSNKVTEKGKYVELRCDPISGHTALYWYRQSLGQGPEFLIYFQGTGAADDSGLPNDRFFAVRPEGSVSTLKIQRTERGDSAVYLCASSLGQGEWNEQFFGPGTRLTVL.

This clone was counted once. The chain carries TRBV28 and TRBJ2-7; the match to TRBD1 covers 11 bases. V was clipped by 4 bases and J by 6 bases; unmatched bases: 8. CDR3 length: 15 amino acids. Germline loops: CDR1 MDHEN, CDR2 SYDVKM. CDR3 DNA: TGTGCCAGCAGTTCGAACCGGGACAGGGGGATCGAGCAGTACTTC. This translates into CASSSNRDRGIEQYF.

The CDR3 here is CASSMINRDQPQHF. The CDR3 DNA sequence: TGTGCCAGTAGTATGATCAACAGGGATCAGCCCCAGCATTTT. The V call is TRBV19, the J call TRBJ1-5, with D possibly TRBD1 on 6 matching bases. V lost 3 bases to trimming and J lost 5 bases, with 11 bases between them. The germline gives CDR1 LNHDA, CDR2 SQIVND (reference sequence). The CDR3 spans 14 residues.

The chain employs TRBV10-1 and TRBJ1-1; the D gene is possibly TRBD1 (6 bases). This CDR3 is 13 amino acids long. Germline CDR1 reads WNHNN; CDR2 reads SYGVQD (reference sequence). The germline V and J ends were trimmed by 3 bases and 3 bases, with 8 bases remaining between them. CDR3 bases: TGCGCCAGCAGTGATCAGGGGTACACTGAAGCTTTCTTT. Protein: CASSDQGYTEAFF.

The rearrangement links TRBV7-2 to TRBJ2-1; 8 bases match TRBD2. V lost 1 base, J lost 4 bases, and 3 bases stayed unmatched. Germline V gene sequence: CDR1 SGHTA, CDR2 FQGNSA. This CDR3 is 15 amino acids long. CDR3 in amino acids: CASSLGGGTYNEQFF. The CDR3 DNA sequence: TGTGCCAGCAGCTTAGGCGGGGGGACGTACAATGAGCAGTTCTTC. The whole variable domain, filled in from reference TRBV7-2 and TRBJ2-1, reads GAGVSQSPSNKVTEKGKDVELRCDPISGHTALYWYRQSLGQGLEFLIYFQGNSAPDKSGLPSDRFSAERTGGSVSTLTIQRTQQEDSAVYLCASSLGGGTYNEQFFGPGTRLTVL.

The chain carries TRBV29-1 and TRBJ1-1; 11 bases line up with TRBD1. Trimming cost V 1 base and J 2 bases; bases outside gene matches: 9. Germline lookup yields CDR1 SQVTM and CDR2 ANQGSEA. This CDR3 is built from 17 residues. The CDR3 loop is CSVEGREGQGGNTEAFF. In DNA form, the CDR3 reads TGCAGCGTTGAAGGGAGAGAGGGACAGGGGGGAAACACTGAAGCTTTCTTT.

The V and J genes are TRBV29-1 and TRBJ2-7, with unresolved D. There are 12 residues in the CDR3. CDR1 is SQVTM, CDR2 ANQGSEA, per germline. V was pared by 3 bases and J by 0 bases, with 6 bases between. The CDR3 loop is CSVEVSSYEQYF. The CDR3 nucleotides read TGCAGCGTTGAGGTGAGCTCCTACGAGCAGTACTTC.